The 9 T cell receptor beta chains reported below all come from one sample, sequenced in a study of vaccination and CD4 T cells after COVID-19. No antigen is known for these receptors. The Oncomine TCR Beta short-read assay sequenced DNA from cultured CD4+ T cells. The genomic DNA was obtained from cultured CD4+ T cells by extraction with the QIAamp micro DNA kit. TCRdb itself ran the PCR reads through MiXCR, one entry per CDR3 protein. The sample lists some 11,000 distinct CDR3 sequences, roughly 32% occurring once. Noted treatment: roughly ten-day PBMC culture with coronavirus spike peptide pools or control peptides (ViraFEST assay). An unexposed donor provided the CD4+ T cells, which were collected before the COVID-19 pandemic (2011-2018). Sample: CD4+ T cells from blood, cultured in vitro. These receptors were taken from a human donor in good health.

The chain couples TRBV7-2 to TRBJ2-7; the D gene is possibly TRBD2 (6 bases). Germline CDR1 and CDR2: SGHTA and FQGNSA. Between the trimmed V and J ends, which lost 1 base and 2 bases, there was a span of 18 bases. The CDR3 runs to 17 residues. CDR3 sequence: CASSLVVRSGSAYEQYF. The CDR3 region has the DNA TGTGCCAGCAGCTTAGTGGTCCGGAGCGGGTCAGCCTACGAGCAGTACTTC.

The CDR3 region has the DNA TGTGCCAGCAGCTTCCCCCCCGGACAGGGGCCTTACGAGCAGTACTTC. Translated, it gives CASSFPPGQGPYEQYF. This chain uses TRBV11-2 with TRBJ2-7, with 9 bases fitting TRBD1. Losses at the gene ends were 3 bases for V and 4 bases for J; bases not matched to a gene: 10. Germline V lookup: CDR1 SGHAT, CDR2 FQNNGV. This CDR3 contains 16 residues.

This rearrangement joins TRBV24-1 to TRBJ1-4; 9 nucleotides line up with TRBD1. CDR1 KGHDR and CDR2 SFDVKD come from the germline V gene. V was pared by 3 bases and J by 8 bases, with 6 bases of the junction left unmatched. This CDR3 spans 15 amino acids. CDR3 DNA sequence: TGTGCCACCAGTGATACCGGGACAGGGCACGAAAAACTGTTTTTT. This codes for CATSDTGTGHEKLFF.

This clonotype occurred a few times. This sequence joins TRBV19 and TRBJ1-1; 7 bases are a match to TRBD1. V lost 2 bases and J lost 11; bases outside the gene matches: 8. CDR1 LNHDA and CDR2 SQIVND come from the germline V gene (reference sequence). The CDR3 spans 13 residues. The CDR3 DNA is TGTGCCAGTAGTATAAGGGACAGCCGAGGGGCTTTCTTT. The encoded protein is CASSIRDSRGAFF.

J is TRBJ2-1 and V is TRBV12-3 or TRBV12-4; TRBD2 agrees at 10 bases. This CDR3 spans 15 amino acids. Germline trimming cut 6 bases from V and 7 bases from J; bases unmatched to any gene: 9. The CDR3 is CASRRAGGLMNEQFF. In nucleotides, the CDR3 is TGTGCCAGCAGGAGAGCGGGAGGGCTTATGAATGAGCAGTTCTTC.

Relative to its sample, this clonotype is medium-sized (0.01 to 0.1%). The chain carries TRBV11-2 and TRBJ1-6; D ambiguous. The V end lost 5 bases, the J end lost 13 bases, and 15 bases lay between the germline ends. The CDR3 sequence is 13 residues long. Per the germline V gene, CDR1 is SGHAT and CDR2 is FQNNGV. CDR3 residues: CASSIMDRQPLHF. CDR3 DNA sequence: TGTGCCAGCAGCATAATGGACCGCCAGCCCCTCCACTTT.

This clonotype was detected once. This chain connects TRBV6-1 to TRBJ2-7; D not resolved. The CDR3 spans 13 residues. Germline CDR1 and CDR2: MNHNS and SASEGT. Trimming stripped 2 bases from V and 3 bases from J, with 8 bases between. CDR3 region: CASSETYNYEQYF. CDR3 DNA: TGTGCCAGCAGTGAAACCTACAACTACGAGCAGTACTTC.

This clonotype has more than one count but fewer than ten. J is TRBJ1-1 and V is TRBV7-6; no clear D. CDR1 SGHVS and CDR2 FNYEAQ come from the germline V gene. The CDR3 spans 13 residues. The germline V and J ends were trimmed by 8 bases and 3 bases, with 13 bases remaining between them. The CDR3 sequence: CASGNGKYTEAFF. The CDR3 DNA reads as TGTGCCAGCGGTAACGGAAAATACACTGAAGCTTTCTTT.

The DNA for the CDR3 is TGTGCCAGCAGTTTCCGGTCGGCGCCACACTACGAGCAGTACTTC. The encoded protein is CASSFRSAPHYEQYF. The chain uses TRBV6-2 or TRBV6-3 and TRBJ2-7; D is unclear. The CDR3 sequence is 15 residues long. Trimming took 4 bases from V and 3 from J, leaving 16 bases between them. Germline assignment: CDR1 MNHEY and CDR2 SVGEGT.